This TCR beta chain was sequenced in a study of CD8 T cells in ankylosing spondylitis. Findings and caveats of the study: CD8+ cells made up the disease-linked clones, which were relatively rare in peripheral blood. Characteristic, it appeared, of ankylosing spondylitis blood was a TCR beta motif of fewer than 10 highly homologous variants. Researchers reportedly found disease-linked clones significantly enriched in matched ankylosing spondylitis synovial fluid.

A note on this clonotype: What it binds is unknown.

The ends were cut back, 6 bases at V and 4 bases at J, with 18 bases in the middle. CDR1 is MDHEN, CDR2 SYDVKM, per germline. This CDR3 spans 15 amino acids. Quantitative 5'-RACE with molecular barcodes produced the TCR beta libraries. TCRdb itself ran the 5' RACE reads through MiXCR, one entry per CDR3 protein. This sample has about 800,000 distinct CDR3 sequences, with 12% found just once. Sequenced material: blood, either unsorted or a sorted T cell fraction (not recorded which). The sequence derives from a male donor with ankylosing spondylitis. The chain combines TRBV28 with TRBJ2-5, with D maybe TRBD1 (8 bases). Here the CDR3 reads CASSTGGEGVETQYF. CDR3 nucleotide sequence: TGTGCCAGCAGCACAGGGGGGGAGGGGGTAGAGACCCAGTACTTC.